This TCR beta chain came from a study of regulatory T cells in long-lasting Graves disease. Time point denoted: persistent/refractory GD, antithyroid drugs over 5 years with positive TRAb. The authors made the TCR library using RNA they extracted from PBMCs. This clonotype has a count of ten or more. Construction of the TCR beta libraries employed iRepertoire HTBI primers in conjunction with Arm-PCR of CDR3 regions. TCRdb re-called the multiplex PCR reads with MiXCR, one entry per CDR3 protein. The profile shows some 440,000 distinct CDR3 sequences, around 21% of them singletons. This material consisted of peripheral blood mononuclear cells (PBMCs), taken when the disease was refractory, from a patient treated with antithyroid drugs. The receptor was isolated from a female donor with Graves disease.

Here the CDR3 DNA reads TGTGCCAGCAGTGAAAGGGAGACCCAGTACTTC. Translation: CASSERETQYF. The chain has TRBV2 and TRBJ2-5; D is ambiguous. The CDR3 runs to 11 residues. Trimming shortened V by 2 bases and J by 5 bases, and 3 bases separated the two germline ends. Germline V gives CDR1 SNHLY, CDR2 FYNNEI.